Following are 26 T cell receptor beta chains from one sample sequenced in a study of CD8 T cells in Susac syndrome. An input of about 0.45 to 1 ug of RNA was subjected to reverse transcription using random hexamers. TCRdb fed the immunoSEQ multiplex PCR reads into MiXCR, producing one record per CDR3 protein. The sample includes approximately 150,000 distinct CDR3 sequences, roughly 80% of them seen just once. Sequencing was carried out using CD8+ T cells from PBMCs. The receptors originated from a human donor with multiple sclerosis.

The chain is built from TRBV2 and TRBJ1-2; no firm D call. The CDR3 sequence is 14 residues long. Germline V lookup: CDR1 SNHLY, CDR2 FYNNEI. The V end lost 11 bases, the J end lost 5 bases, and 21 bases lay between the germline ends. The CDR3 DNA sequence: TGTGCCGGAATGATAGGACTAGATGGATATGGCTACACCTTC. Amino acids: CAGMIGLDGYGYTF.

In DNA form, the CDR3 reads TGTGCCATACAACGGGACAGGTATAATTCACCCCTCCACTTT. Amino acid sequence: CAIQRDRYNSPLHF. V gene TRBV10-3 combines with J gene TRBJ1-6, with 8 bases aligning to TRBD1. The germline CDR1 and CDR2 sequences are ENHRY and SYGVKD. Germline trimming cut 9 bases from V and 4 bases from J; bases unmatched to any gene: 5. The CDR3 is 14 amino acids.

Details on this clonotype: One end of the junction varies from germline; a read error may be responsible. This rearrangement joins TRBV2 to TRBJ1-1; 7 nucleotides align to TRBD1. Germline CDR1 reads SNHLY; CDR2 reads FYNNEI. This CDR3 spans 14 amino acids. The CDR3: CTSRRGQGDTEAFF. The CDR3 DNA is TGTACCAGCAGAAGGGGGCAAGGGGACACTGAAGCTTTCTTT.

CDR3 sequence: CAWSPPHARTFTDTQYF. In nucleotides, the CDR3 is TGTGCCTGGAGTCCACCTCATGCGCGAACCTTCACAGATACGCAGTATTTT. This chain uses TRBV30 with TRBJ2-3, with no clear D. The V end was cut by 2 bases, the J end by 2 bases, with 20 bases between. From germline, CDR1 is GTSNPN and CDR2 SVGIG (reference sequence). This CDR3 is built from 17 residues.

The J gene is TRBJ2-7, the V gene TRBV19, with 11 bases lining up with TRBD1. Germline CDR1 is LNHDA and CDR2 is SQIVND (reference sequence). The length of the CDR3 is 15 residues. V dropped 8 bases and J dropped 4; count of bases not matched to a gene: 10. In DNA form, the CDR3 reads TGTGCCAGTCACGGTTGGACAGGGGGCGATTACGAGCAGTACTTC. It translates to CASHGWTGGDYEQYF.

The V and J genes are TRBV6-1 and TRBJ2-1; D is ambiguous. CDR1 is MNHNS and CDR2 is SASEGT in the germline V gene. With 6 bases removed from V and 4 bases from J, the gap between germline ends came to 19 bases. The CDR3 spans 16 residues. The CDR3, as DNA: TGTGCCAGCAGGGAGCCAGCCGCATGGCGGTACAATGAGCAGTTCTTC. Translated, it gives CASREPAAWRYNEQFF.

The chain combines TRBV6-1 with TRBJ2-1; 10 nucleotides line up with TRBD2. CDR1 MNHNS and CDR2 SASEGT come from the germline V gene. This CDR3 is 16 amino acids long. V shed 5 bases and J 0 bases; nucleotides not matched to a gene: 4. The CDR3 reads CASSIAGGSSYNEQFF. Here the CDR3 DNA reads TGTGCCAGCAGTATAGCGGGGGGCAGCTCCTACAATGAGCAGTTCTTC.

The V call is TRBV9, the J call TRBJ1-1; tentative D call: TRBD1 (5 bases). Germline V gene sequence: CDR1 SGDLS, CDR2 YYNGEE. The CDR3 has 14 amino acids. V lost 7 bases and J 4 bases, leaving 17 bases between the germline ends. CDR3 residues: CASGRGAGGTEAFF. The CDR3 DNA reads as TGTGCCAGCGGGAGAGGGGCTGGGGGCACTGAAGCTTTCTTT.

This chain uses TRBV5-1 with TRBJ1-1, with TRBD1 matching over 10 bases. In germline, CDR1 is SGHRS, CDR2 YFSETQ. V trimming: 3 bases; J trimming: 4 bases; junction bases outside the gene matches: 9. The CDR3 runs 16 residues. CDR3 nucleotides: TGCGCCAGCAGCTGGGGGGACAGGGGATTAGGCACTGAAGCTTTCTTT. Translated: CASSWGDRGLGTEAFF.

The chain links TRBV9 to TRBJ1-2; D is possibly TRBD1 (6 bases). Trimming removed 1 base from V and 3 bases from J, with 10 bases in between. This CDR3 spans 14 amino acids. Germline V gene lookup returns CDR1 SGDLS and CDR2 YYNGEE. The CDR3 reads CASSVLTGHYGYTF. DNA of the CDR3: TGTGCCAGCAGCGTATTGACAGGCCACTATGGCTACACCTTC.

The chain employs TRBV19 and TRBJ2-1; TRBD1 matches 11 bases. V gave up 3 bases and J gave up 4 bases; unmatched junction bases: 2. The CDR3 contains 15 residues. Germline loops: CDR1 LNHDA, CDR2 SQIVND (reference sequence). The CDR3 coding sequence is TGTGCCAGTAGTATGGGGGACAGGGGGTACAATGAGCAGTTCTTC. Its translation is CASSMGDRGYNEQFF.

J is TRBJ2-1 and V is TRBV13; TRBD2 matches at 11 bases. With 4 bases clipped from V and 4 bases from J, the junction kept 6 bases outside the gene matches. The CDR3 spans 16 residues. Germline V gene lookup returns CDR1 PRHDT and CDR2 FYEKMQ (reference sequence). In DNA form, the CDR3 reads TGTGCCAGCAGCTCCGCAGGGACTAGCGGATACAATGAGCAGTTCTTC. Its protein product is CASSSAGTSGYNEQFF. Using reference TRBV13 and TRBJ2-1 for the parts outside the CDR3, the full variable domain is AAGVIQSPRHLIKEKRETATLKCYPIPRHDTVYWYQQGPGQDPQFLISFYEKMQSDKGSIPDRFSAQQFSDYHSELNMSSLELGDSALYFCASSSAGTSGYNEQFFGPGTRLTVL.

V is TRBV7-9 and J is TRBJ1-1; TRBD1 agrees at 8 bases. The CDR3 sequence is 15 residues long. Trimming removed 3 bases from V and 6 bases from J; junction bases left unmatched: 9. Germline CDR1 reads SEHNR; CDR2 reads FQNEAQ (reference sequence). In DNA, the CDR3 is TGTGCCAGCAGCTTTTACAGGGGGGGAAAATCTGAAGCTTTCTTT. Translated: CASSFYRGGKSEAFF. Variable domain in full (rest from reference TRBV7-9 and TRBJ1-1): DTGVSQNPRHKITKRGQNVTFRCDPISEHNRLYWYRQTLGQGPEFLTYFQNEAQLEKSRLLSDRFSAERPKGSFSTLEIQRTEQGDSAMYLCASSFYRGGKSEAFFGQGTRLTVV.

The chain employs TRBV12-3 or TRBV12-4 and TRBJ2-1; tentatively, D is TRBD2 (5 bases). This CDR3 contains 15 residues. The ends were cut back, 7 bases at V and 0 bases at J, with 13 bases in the middle. CDR3 loop: CASTIGLSSYNEQFF. The CDR3 DNA sequence: TGTGCCAGCACCATAGGACTCAGCTCCTACAATGAGCAGTTCTTC.

In nucleotides, the CDR3 is TGTGCCTGGAGTGCAGGGCAATACAATGAGCAGTTCTTC. Translating it yields CAWSAGQYNEQFF. The chain is built from TRBV30 and TRBJ2-1, with a possible D match to TRBD1 (5 bases). Germline loops: CDR1 GTSNPN, CDR2 SVGIG (reference sequence). This CDR3 contains 13 residues. Trimming stripped 1 base from V and 4 bases from J, with 8 bases between. The full variable domain, with the rest looked up from reference TRBV30 and TRBJ2-1, is SQTIHQWPATLVQPVGSPLSLECTVEGTSNPNLYWYRQAAGRGLQLLFYSVGIGQISSEVPQNLSASRPQDRQFILSSKKLLLSDSGFYLCAWSAGQYNEQFFGPGTRLTVL.

The CDR3 reads CASSQVHGQGNPYYEQYF. Here the CDR3 DNA reads TGCGCCAGCAGCCAAGTCCACGGACAGGGTAACCCCTACTACGAGCAGTACTTC. The chain uses TRBV4-1 and TRBJ2-7; TRBD1 aligns across 8 bases. The CDR3 totals 18 residues. CDR1 and CDR2 (germline): MGHRA, YSYEKL. Trimming took 1 base from V and 3 from J; bases not matched to a gene: 14.

The chain links TRBV7-9 to TRBJ1-2, with 7 bases aligning to TRBD1. The length of the CDR3 is 11 residues. V trimming: 1 base; J trimming: 12 bases; junction bases outside the gene matches: 2. CDR1 SEHNR and CDR2 FQNEAQ come from the germline V gene (reference sequence). This chain's CDR3 is CASSLVQGDTF. CDR3 nucleotide sequence: TGTGCCAGCAGCTTAGTTCAGGGGGACACCTTC.

There are a few counts of this clonotype. V usage is TRBV19 and J usage is TRBJ2-7; D is unclear. The CDR3 runs to 13 residues. Germline lookup yields CDR1 LNHDA and CDR2 SQIVND (reference sequence). The V and J ends lost 0 bases and 7 bases respectively, with 10 bases between them. The CDR3 region is CASSIDLSREQYV. Here the CDR3 DNA reads TGTGCCAGTAGTATAGATCTGTCGAGAGAGCAGTACGTC.

The genes are TRBV4-1 and TRBJ2-1; 10 nucleotides match TRBD2. V shed 1 base and J 1 base; nucleotides not matched to a gene: 4. CDR1 is MGHRA and CDR2 is YSYEKL in the germline V gene. The CDR3 runs 17 residues. CDR3 nucleotides: TGCGCCAGCAGCCAAGTGGTAGCGGGAGGATCCTACAATGAGCAGTTCTTC. Protein sequence: CASSQVVAGGSYNEQFF.

This sequence joins TRBV3-1 and TRBJ1-6; 7 bases map to TRBD1. In germline, CDR1 is LGHDT, CDR2 YNNKEL (reference sequence). The CDR3 has 15 residues. The junction had 6 bases not matched to a gene; V was cut back by 4 bases and J by 6 bases. The CDR3 region is CASSLIQGPNSPLHF. CDR3 nucleotide sequence: TGTGCCAGCAGCCTTATACAGGGGCCTAATTCACCCCTCCACTTT.

The chain combines TRBV7-9 with TRBJ1-2; D perhaps matches TRBD1 (5 bases). The CDR3 is 14 residues long. Germline loops: CDR1 SEHNR, CDR2 FQNEAQ (reference sequence). Trimming stripped 2 bases from V and 4 bases from J, with 11 bases between. CDR3 protein: CASSLIAGPYGYTF. In DNA form, the CDR3 reads TGTGCCAGCAGCTTAATCGCAGGGCCCTATGGCTACACCTTC.

The table lists this clonotype with a few counts. The chain recombines TRBV7-2 with TRBJ2-1; TRBD1 might be the D (6 bases). CDR1 is SGHTA and CDR2 is FQGNSA in the germline V gene. The CDR3 consists of 14 residues. Trimming removed 0 bases at V and 8 bases at J, with 11 bases between. This CDR3 reads CASSLADRGYEQFF. In DNA form, the CDR3 reads TGTGCCAGCAGCTTAGCCGATAGGGGGTATGAGCAGTTCTTC.

The chain has TRBV24-1 and TRBJ2-7; D gene ambiguous. Germline CDR1 reads KGHDR; CDR2 reads SFDVKD. CDR3 length: 13 amino acids. The V and J ends lost 5 bases and 4 bases respectively, with 11 bases between them. The DNA for the CDR3 is TGTGCCACCAGTGTCTTTCCTCTATACGAGCAGTACGTC. It codes for CATSVFPLYEQYV.

V usage is TRBV5-1 and J usage is TRBJ2-1; 7 bases are shared with TRBD1. V lost 2 bases to trimming and J lost 3 bases; unmatched junction nucleotides: 5. This CDR3 spans 15 amino acids. CDR1 and CDR2 (germline): SGHRS, YFSETQ. This CDR3 reads CASSFGTDFYNEQFF. CDR3 DNA sequence: TGCGCCAGCAGCTTCGGGACAGACTTCTACAATGAGCAGTTCTTC.

This chain links TRBV19 with TRBJ2-7; no clear D gene. Trimming took off 6 bases at V and 3 bases at J, with 9 bases between the two ends. The CDR3 is 12 residues long. Germline V CDR1 and CDR2: LNHDA, SQIVND (reference sequence). Written as DNA, the CDR3 is TGTGCCAGTAGCGACTGGGACTACGAGCAGTACTTC. It yields the protein CASSDWDYEQYF.

This clonotype was observed a single time. This chain connects TRBV7-9 to TRBJ1-4; TRBD1 agrees at 8 bases. With 5 bases clipped from V and 3 bases from J, the junction kept 8 bases outside the gene matches. Germline CDR1 and CDR2: SEHNR and FQNEAQ (reference sequence). The CDR3 covers 16 residues. The CDR3 region is CASSATGGKSNEKLFF. The CDR3 region has the DNA TGTGCCAGCAGCGCAACAGGGGGGAAATCTAATGAAAAACTGTTTTTT.